These 27 T cell receptor beta chains share one sample of origin, sequenced in a study of blood T cells in healthy people across ages. A second roughly 6 to 12 cycle PCR used barcoded and J-beta primers. TCRdb called the 5' RACE reads again in MiXCR, with one record for every CDR3 protein. The sample includes hundreds of thousands of distinct CDR3 sequences, 24% of them seen just once. This sample was shared with a second study, whose subject was T cells of mothers and their children.

The specimen sequenced was blood. These receptors all stem from a boy aged 5-17 years in good health.

This clonotype came up a few times. The chain is built from TRBV28 and TRBJ2-7; possibly TRBD1 for D (6 bases). The CDR3 has 16 residues. The germline CDR1 and CDR2 sequences are MDHEN and SYDVKM. Trimming left V 1 base short and J 2 bases short, with 15 bases between. The CDR3 sequence is CASSLFFRGHAYEQYF. The CDR3 DNA follows: TGTGCCAGCAGTTTATTTTTTAGGGGACATGCCTACGAGCAGTACTTC.

This clonotype appeared many times. Here the CDR3 reads CSVEGLEETQYF. Written as DNA, the CDR3 is TGCAGCGTTGAAGGGCTAGAAGAGACCCAGTACTTC. The chain couples TRBV29-1 to TRBJ2-5; no definite D call. The CDR3 runs 12 residues. CDR1 is SQVTM, CDR2 ANQGSEA, per germline. V shed 1 base and J shed 3 bases, with 6 bases lying between them. The variable domain in full, completed from reference TRBV29-1 and TRBJ2-5, reads SAVISQKPSRDICQRGTSLTIQCQVDSQVTMMFWYRQQPGQSLTLIATANQGSEATYESGFVIDKFPISRPNLTFSTLTVSNMSPEDSSIYLCSVEGLEETQYFGPGTRLLVL.

V is TRBV27 and J is TRBJ2-5; TRBD1 matches 7 bases. Gene TRBJ2-7 matches the end of the DNA better, so the J call may be wrong. The CDR3 length is 15 residues. CDR1 is MNHEY, CDR2 SMNVEV, per germline (reference sequence). CDR3 coding DNA: TGTGCCAGCAGTTCCCCTCGGCAGGGGGTCTACGAGCAGTACTTC. Residues: CASSSPRQGVYEQYF.

This clonotype was observed a few times. The rearrangement joins TRBV4-3 to TRBJ2-5, with D unclear. The CDR3 is 13 amino acids. The V gene's germline CDR1 is LGHNA and CDR2 YSLEER. V gave up 3 bases and J gave up 3 bases, with 8 bases separating them. The CDR3 nucleotides are TGCGCCAGCAGCCAGACGATAAAAGAGACCCAGTACTTC. Amino acids: CASSQTIKETQYF.

This clonotype has at least ten counts. The chain couples TRBV12-3 or TRBV12-4 to TRBJ2-1, with TRBD2 as a possible D gene (6 bases). V lost 2 bases and J 10 bases, leaving 21 bases between the germline ends. This CDR3 is built from 16 residues. The CDR3, as DNA: TGTGCCAGCAGTTTAAGAGGGCTAGCGCCCCTTTGGGAGCAGTTCTTC. As protein: CASSLRGLAPLWEQFF.

This chain connects TRBV7-9 to TRBJ2-5; D is unclear. The CDR3 loop spans 13 amino acids. The germline V and J ends were trimmed by 4 bases and 7 bases, with 13 bases remaining between them. Germline lookup yields CDR1 SEHNR and CDR2 FQNEAQ (reference sequence). Here the CDR3 reads CASSSDGFSTQYF. In DNA form, the CDR3 reads TGTGCCAGCAGCTCCGATGGCTTTTCGACCCAGTACTTC.

The chain joins TRBV12-3 or TRBV12-4 to TRBJ2-1, with TRBD1 matching 7 bases. The J call is doubtful: the DNA matches TRBJ2-7 better. This CDR3 comprises 14 residues. CDR3 sequence reads: CASSPGTEASEQYF. CDR3 bases: TGTGCCAGCAGCCCAGGGACAGAAGCAAGCGAGCAGTACTTC.

This clonotype was seen more than once but under ten times. This chain joins TRBV2 and TRBJ2-5; maybe TRBD1 (6 bases). The assigned J gene may be wrong: the sequence end matches TRBJ2-7 better. This CDR3 is 12 amino acids long. CDR1 and CDR2 (germline): SNHLY, FYNNEI. This CDR3 is CASRGQTYEQYF. CDR3 bases: TGTGCCAGCAGAGGACAGACCTACGAGCAGTACTTC.

There are a few counts of this clonotype. The V and J genes are TRBV20-1 and TRBJ1-5, with D unclear. Trimming pared 4 bases from V and 0 bases from J, leaving 16 bases between. CDR1 is DFQATT, CDR2 SNEGSKA, per germline (reference sequence). The CDR3 runs to 16 residues. Here the CDR3 DNA reads TGCAGTGCTATGCCTCGGAGCATTTATAGCAATCAGCCCCAGCATTTT. Amino acids: CSAMPRSIYSNQPQHF.

CDR3 in amino acids: CSVTVLSTAAFF. For the CDR3, the DNA is TGCAGCGTGACAGTCCTTTCTACTGCGGCTTTCTTT. V usage is TRBV29-1 and J usage is TRBJ1-1; a weak D match, TRBD1 (5 bases). This CDR3 comprises 12 residues. Trimming took off 6 bases at V and 11 bases at J, with 19 bases between the two ends. Germline loops: CDR1 SQVTM, CDR2 ANQGSEA.

The CDR3 nucleotides read TGTGCCAGCAGTTACACGTATCGCGCTGGGGTCACTGAAGCTTTCTTT. The encoded protein is CASSYTYRAGVTEAFF. The chain has TRBV6-2 or TRBV6-3 and TRBJ1-1; D is undetermined. The CDR3 sequence is 16 residues long. Trimming took off 2 bases at V and 4 bases at J, with 17 bases between the two ends. CDR1 MNHEY and CDR2 SVGEGT come from the germline V gene.

This chain links TRBV28 with TRBJ2-7, with TRBD1 matching over 10 bases. Germline V gene data show CDR1 as MDHEN and CDR2 as SYDVKM. V was clipped by 3 bases and J by 5 bases; unmatched bases: 7. The CDR3 is 15 amino acids. Here the CDR3 reads CASSFRGTGVHEQYF. CDR3 sequence (DNA): TGTGCCAGCAGTTTTAGGGGGACAGGGGTCCACGAGCAGTACTTC.

CDR3: CSARPRENTDTQYF. Written as DNA, the CDR3 is TGCAGTGCTAGACCGCGGGAGAACACAGATACGCAGTATTTT. V usage is TRBV20-1 and J usage is TRBJ2-3, with 7 bases fitting TRBD2. Germline values: CDR1 DFQATT, CDR2 SNEGSKA (reference sequence). The CDR3 runs 14 residues. J was trimmed by 2 bases and V by 2 bases; bases with no gene match: 4.

The V gene is TRBV15, the J gene TRBJ1-3, with 7 nucleotides matching TRBD1. The germline CDR1 and CDR2 sequences are LNHNV and YYDKDF (reference sequence). The V segment lost 3 bases and the J segment 0 bases; nucleotides outside the gene matches: 2. The CDR3 has 15 residues. The chain's CDR3 is CATSRDRHSGNTIYF. The CDR3 DNA follows: TGTGCCACCAGCAGGGACAGGCACTCTGGAAACACCATATATTTT.

This clonotype turned up a few times. This chain links TRBV20-1 with TRBJ2-2; D might be TRBD2 (6 bases). The CDR3 is 13 amino acids. Trimming stripped 6 bases from V and 3 bases from J, with 11 bases between. From germline, CDR1 is DFQATT and CDR2 SNEGSKA (reference sequence). CDR3 protein: CSADSGDTGELFF. CDR3 sequence (DNA): TGCAGTGCCGATAGCGGTGACACCGGGGAGCTGTTTTTT.

This clonotype was observed a few times. V is TRBV29-1 and J is TRBJ1-1; D unresolved. The ends were cut back, 2 bases at V and 7 bases at J, with 8 bases in the middle. In germline, CDR1 is SQVTM, CDR2 ANQGSEA. This CDR3 is built from 11 residues. CDR3 bases: TGCAGCGTTGAACCCGGGCATGAAGCTTTCTTT. Translating gives CSVEPGHEAFF.

The rearrangement uses TRBV6-5 and TRBJ2-3; D is undetermined. V was clipped by 2 bases and J by 3 bases, with 6 bases between them. Germline V gives CDR1 MNHEY, CDR2 SVGAGI. The CDR3 has 13 amino acids. The CDR3 sequence is CASSYMTTDTQYF. DNA of the CDR3: TGTGCCAGCAGTTACATGACTACAGATACGCAGTATTTT.

V is TRBV7-8 and J is TRBJ2-7; D is possibly TRBD1 (5 bases). Germline V CDR1 and CDR2: SGHVS, FQNEAQ. The CDR3 is 14 residues long. Trimming removed 6 bases at V and 5 bases at J, with 17 bases between. CDR3 nucleotides: TGTGCCAGCAGATCGGGTCGGACATTCGACGAGCAGTACTTC. Translation: CASRSGRTFDEQYF.

This chain links TRBV10-3 with TRBJ1-5; no definite D call. The germline CDR1 and CDR2 sequences are ENHRY and SYGVKD. The V gene lost 2 bases and the J gene lost 5 bases, with 4 bases spanning the gap. CDR3 length: 12 residues. CDR3 bases: TGTGCCATCAGTGAGGGAGATCAGCCCCAGCATTTT. Translation: CAISEGDQPQHF.

This clonotype was seen only a few times. The rearrangement links TRBV7-2 to TRBJ2-5; D possibly corresponds to TRBD2 (5 bases). Trimming shortened V by 1 base and J by 7 bases, and 10 bases separated the two germline ends. Germline CDR1 reads SGHTA; CDR2 reads FQGNSA. The CDR3 loop spans 13 amino acids. CDR3 DNA: TGTGCCAGCAGCTTAGTCATTGCGGGGACCCAGTACTTC. Residues: CASSLVIAGTQYF.

This chain connects TRBV27 to TRBJ2-5; D is undetermined. Germline-derived CDR1 and CDR2 are MNHEY and SMNVEV (reference sequence). V was shortened by 0 bases and J by 5 bases, with 10 bases between the two germline ends. CDR3 size: 14 residues. In nucleotides, the CDR3 is TGTGCCAGCAGTTTATCTTCAATTCGGGAGACCCAGTACTTC. Amino acids: CASSLSSIRETQYF.

This chain connects TRBV15 to TRBJ1-5; unclear D gene. This CDR3 is 13 amino acids long. The germline gives CDR1 LNHNV, CDR2 YYDKDF (reference sequence). Trimming removed 5 bases at V and 7 bases at J, with 12 bases between. CDR3 residues: CATSSPTGQPQHF. In DNA form, the CDR3 reads TGTGCCACCAGCTCCCCTACGGGACAGCCCCAGCATTTT.

This clonotype was counted a few times. This chain connects TRBV7-8 to TRBJ1-2, with TRBD1 as a possible D gene (5 bases). The CDR3 runs to 15 residues. V shed 5 bases and J shed 8 bases, with 21 bases lying between them. The germline V gene has CDR1 SGHVS and CDR2 FQNEAQ. The CDR3 is CASSPNVGADGGYTF. The DNA for the CDR3 is TGTGCCAGCAGCCCAAATGTTGGGGCGGATGGAGGCTACACCTTC.

The chain recombines TRBV30 with TRBJ1-6, with a tentative D call TRBD1 (6 bases). This CDR3 comprises 15 residues. Looked up from germline, CDR1 is GTSNPN and CDR2 is SVGIG (reference sequence). V lost 3 bases, J lost 0 bases, and 9 bases lay in between. CDR3 sequence: CAWRVDSSYNSPLHF. In nucleotides, the CDR3 is TGTGCCTGGAGGGTGGACAGCTCCTATAATTCACCCCTCCACTTT.

The chain recombines TRBV7-2 with TRBJ2-5, with D perhaps TRBD1 (6 bases). Trimming took 5 bases from V and 1 from J, leaving 20 bases between them. The CDR3 is 17 amino acids. The germline V gene has CDR1 SGHTA and CDR2 FQGNSA. The CDR3 nucleotides read TGTGCCAGCAGCCCAGTAGGGACACCCAACCTCCAAGAGACCCAGTACTTC. It translates to CASSPVGTPNLQETQYF.

In this sample, this clonotype turned up a few times. CDR3 amino acids: CASSLWGEVGSSSNQPQHF. In DNA, the CDR3 is TGTGCCAGCAGTTTATGGGGGGAAGTAGGATCGTCGAGCAATCAGCCCCAGCATTTT. The chain joins TRBV28 to TRBJ1-5, with TRBD1 as a possible D gene (5 bases). Germline CDR1 MDHEN, CDR2 SYDVKM. There are 19 residues in the CDR3. V lost 0 bases, J lost 1 base, and 19 bases lay in between.

V and J are TRBV7-3 and TRBJ1-1, with 7 bases that match TRBD1. This CDR3 region has 16 residues. Trimming took 5 bases from V and 4 from J; bases not matched to a gene: 13. The germline V gene has CDR1 SGHTA and CDR2 FQGTGA. CDR3 amino acids: CASSPGYWTGGTEAFF. CDR3 nucleotide sequence: TGTGCCAGCAGCCCCGGATACTGGACAGGTGGCACTGAAGCTTTCTTT. The full variable domain, rest sourced from reference TRBV7-3 and TRBJ1-1, is GAGVSQTPSNKVTEKGKYVELRCDPISGHTALYWYRQSLGQGPEFLIYFQGTGAADDSGLPNDRFFAVRPEGSVSTLKIQRTERGDSAVYLCASSPGYWTGGTEAFFGQGTRLTVV.